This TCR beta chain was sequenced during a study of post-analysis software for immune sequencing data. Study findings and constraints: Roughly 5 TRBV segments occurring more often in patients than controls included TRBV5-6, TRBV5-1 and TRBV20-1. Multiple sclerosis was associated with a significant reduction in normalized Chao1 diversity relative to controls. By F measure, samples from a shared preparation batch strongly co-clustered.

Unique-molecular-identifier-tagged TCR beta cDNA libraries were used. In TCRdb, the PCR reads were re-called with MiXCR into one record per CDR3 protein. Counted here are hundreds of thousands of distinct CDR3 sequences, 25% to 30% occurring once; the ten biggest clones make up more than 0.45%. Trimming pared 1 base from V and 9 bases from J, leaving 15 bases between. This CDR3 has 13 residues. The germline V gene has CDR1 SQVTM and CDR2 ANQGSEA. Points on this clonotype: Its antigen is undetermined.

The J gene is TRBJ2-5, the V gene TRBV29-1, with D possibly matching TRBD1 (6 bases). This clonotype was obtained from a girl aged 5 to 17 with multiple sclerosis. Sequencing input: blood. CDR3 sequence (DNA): TGCAGCGTTGAAGGGAGGATACAGGGCCCCCAGTACTTC. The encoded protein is CSVEGRIQGPQYF.